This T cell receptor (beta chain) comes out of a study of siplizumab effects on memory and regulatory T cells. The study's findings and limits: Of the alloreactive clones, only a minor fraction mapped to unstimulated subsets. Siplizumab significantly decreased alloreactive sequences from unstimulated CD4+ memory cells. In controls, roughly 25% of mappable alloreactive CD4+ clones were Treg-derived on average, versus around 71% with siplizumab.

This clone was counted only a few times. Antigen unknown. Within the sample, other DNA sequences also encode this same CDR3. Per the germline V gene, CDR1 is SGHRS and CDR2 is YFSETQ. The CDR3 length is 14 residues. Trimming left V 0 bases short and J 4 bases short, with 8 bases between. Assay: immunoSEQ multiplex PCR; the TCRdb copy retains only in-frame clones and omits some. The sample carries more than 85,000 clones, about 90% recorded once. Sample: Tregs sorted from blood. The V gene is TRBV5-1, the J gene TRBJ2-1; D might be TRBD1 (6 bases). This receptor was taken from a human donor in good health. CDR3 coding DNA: TGCGCCAGCAGCTTGGGACAGGAGTACAATGAGCAGTTCTTC. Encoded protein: CASSLGQEYNEQFF.